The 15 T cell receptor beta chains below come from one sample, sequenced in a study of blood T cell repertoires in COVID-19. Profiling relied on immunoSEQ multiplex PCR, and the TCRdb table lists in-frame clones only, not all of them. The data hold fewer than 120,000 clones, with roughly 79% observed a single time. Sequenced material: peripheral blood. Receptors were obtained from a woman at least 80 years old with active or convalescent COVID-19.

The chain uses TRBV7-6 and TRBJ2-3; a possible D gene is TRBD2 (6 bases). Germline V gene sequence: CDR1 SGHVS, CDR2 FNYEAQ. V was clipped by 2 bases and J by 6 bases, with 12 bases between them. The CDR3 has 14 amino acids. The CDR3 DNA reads TGTGCCAGCAGCTTAAAGGTTGGGGGGGATACGCAGTATTTT. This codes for CASSLKVGGDTQYF.

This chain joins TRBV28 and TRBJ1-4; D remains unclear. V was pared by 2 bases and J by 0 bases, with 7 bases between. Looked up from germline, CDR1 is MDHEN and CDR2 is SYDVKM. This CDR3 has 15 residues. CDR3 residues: CASSLGLATNEKLFF. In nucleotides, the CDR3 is TGTGCCAGCAGTTTAGGACTAGCAACTAATGAAAAACTGTTTTTT. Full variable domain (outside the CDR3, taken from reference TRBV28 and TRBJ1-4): DVKVTQSSRYLVKRTGEKVFLECVQDMDHENMFWYRQDPGLGLRLIYFSYDVKMKEKGDIPEGYSVSREKKERFSLILESASTNQTSMYLCASSLGLATNEKLFFGSGTQLSVL.

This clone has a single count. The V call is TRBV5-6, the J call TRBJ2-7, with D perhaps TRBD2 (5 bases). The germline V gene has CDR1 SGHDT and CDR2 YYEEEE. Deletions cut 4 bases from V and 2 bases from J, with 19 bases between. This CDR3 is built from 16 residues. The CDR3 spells CASSPVFERQTYEQYF. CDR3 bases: TGTGCCAGCAGCCCTGTTTTCGAGCGGCAAACCTACGAGCAGTACTTC.

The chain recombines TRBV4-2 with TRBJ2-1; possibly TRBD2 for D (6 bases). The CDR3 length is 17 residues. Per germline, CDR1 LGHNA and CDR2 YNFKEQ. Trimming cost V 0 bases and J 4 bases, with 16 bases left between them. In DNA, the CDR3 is TGTGCCAGCAGCCAAGAGGACGGGAGTGCGGGATACAATGAGCAGTTCTTC. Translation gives CASSQEDGSAGYNEQFF.

CDR3 coding DNA: TGTGCCAGCAGCTTGGCTAGCGGAGACGAGCAGTACTTC. It is translated as CASSLASGDEQYF. The V and J genes are TRBV5-4 and TRBJ2-7; 7 bases are a match to TRBD2. This CDR3 has 13 amino acids. Looked up from germline, CDR1 is SGHNT and CDR2 is YYREEE (reference sequence). V lost 0 bases to trimming and J lost 5 bases; unmatched junction nucleotides: 2.

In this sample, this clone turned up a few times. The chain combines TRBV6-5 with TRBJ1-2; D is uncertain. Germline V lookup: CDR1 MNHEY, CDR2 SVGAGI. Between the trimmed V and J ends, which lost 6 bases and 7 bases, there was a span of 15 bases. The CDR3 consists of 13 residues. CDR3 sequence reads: CASRASLGGGYTF. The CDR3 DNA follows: TGTGCCAGCAGGGCCAGCCTTGGAGGTGGCTACACCTTC.

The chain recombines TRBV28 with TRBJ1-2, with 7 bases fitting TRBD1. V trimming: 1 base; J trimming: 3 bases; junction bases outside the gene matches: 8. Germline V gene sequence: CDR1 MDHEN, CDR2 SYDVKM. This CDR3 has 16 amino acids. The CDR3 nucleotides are TGTGCCAGCAGTTTATATGAGGGGGCAGGGGACTATGGCTACACCTTC. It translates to CASSLYEGAGDYGYTF.

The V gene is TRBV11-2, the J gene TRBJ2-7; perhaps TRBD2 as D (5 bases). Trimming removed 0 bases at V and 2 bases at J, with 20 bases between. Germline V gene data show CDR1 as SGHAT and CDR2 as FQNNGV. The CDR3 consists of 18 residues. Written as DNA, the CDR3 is TGTGCCAGCAGCTTAGATCTTCCCTTGCGGGCAGGAGCCTACGAGCAGTACTTC. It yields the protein CASSLDLPLRAGAYEQYF.

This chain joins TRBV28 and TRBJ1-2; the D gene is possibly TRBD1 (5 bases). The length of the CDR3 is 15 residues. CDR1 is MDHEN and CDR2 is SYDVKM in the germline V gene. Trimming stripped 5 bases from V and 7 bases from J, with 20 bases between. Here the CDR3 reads CASSIKRTPTLGYTF. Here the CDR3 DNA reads TGTGCCAGCAGTATTAAACGGACACCTACACTTGGCTACACCTTC.

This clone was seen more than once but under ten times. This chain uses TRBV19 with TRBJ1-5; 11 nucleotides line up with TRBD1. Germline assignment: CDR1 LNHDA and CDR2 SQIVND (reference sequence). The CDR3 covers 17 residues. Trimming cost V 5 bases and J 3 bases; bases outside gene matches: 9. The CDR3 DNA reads TGTGCCAGTAGTCCGACCGGGACAGGGGGTTACAATCAGCCCCAGCATTTT. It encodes CASSPTGTGGYNQPQHF.

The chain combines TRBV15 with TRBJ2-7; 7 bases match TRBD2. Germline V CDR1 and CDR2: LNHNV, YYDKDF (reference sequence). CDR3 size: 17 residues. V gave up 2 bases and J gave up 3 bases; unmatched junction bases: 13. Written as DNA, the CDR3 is TGTGCCACCAGCAGATCAATCCGTGCGGGAGAAAGCTACGAGCAGTACTTC. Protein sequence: CATSRSIRAGESYEQYF.

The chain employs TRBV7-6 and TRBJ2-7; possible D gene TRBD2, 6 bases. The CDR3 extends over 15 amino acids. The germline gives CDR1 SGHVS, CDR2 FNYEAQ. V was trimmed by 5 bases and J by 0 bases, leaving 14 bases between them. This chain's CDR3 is CASSALEGSSYEQYF. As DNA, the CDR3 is TGTGCCAGCAGCGCCTTGGAGGGAAGCTCCTACGAGCAGTACTTC.

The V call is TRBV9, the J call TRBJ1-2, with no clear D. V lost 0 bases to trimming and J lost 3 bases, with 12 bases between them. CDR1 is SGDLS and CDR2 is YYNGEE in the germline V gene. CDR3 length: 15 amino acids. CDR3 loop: CASSVGTGYDYGYTF. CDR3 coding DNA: TGTGCCAGCAGCGTAGGTACCGGGTATGACTATGGCTACACCTTC.

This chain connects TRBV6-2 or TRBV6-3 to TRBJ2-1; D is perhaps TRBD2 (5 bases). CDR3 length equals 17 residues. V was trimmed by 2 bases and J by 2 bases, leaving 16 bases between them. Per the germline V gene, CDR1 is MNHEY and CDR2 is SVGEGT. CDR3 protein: CASSYRPYFGTYNEQFF. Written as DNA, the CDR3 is TGTGCCAGCAGTTACCGTCCTTATTTCGGGACCTACAATGAGCAGTTCTTC.

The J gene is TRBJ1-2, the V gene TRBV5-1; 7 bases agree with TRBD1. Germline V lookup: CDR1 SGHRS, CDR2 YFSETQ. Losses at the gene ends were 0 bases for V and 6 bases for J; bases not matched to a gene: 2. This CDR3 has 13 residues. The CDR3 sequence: CASSLVGGHGYTF. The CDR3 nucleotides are TGCGCCAGCAGCTTGGTAGGGGGCCATGGCTACACCTTC.